Shown below are 15 T cell receptor beta chains from a single sample sequenced in a study of T-cell memory formation after mild COVID-19. One entry per CDR3 protein results from TCRdb running MiXCR on the 5' RACE reads. Here the sample spans approximately 260,000 distinct CDR3 sequences, around 15% being singletons. The sequencing input was PBMCs or a T cell subset sorted from them (not recorded which). The origin of the receptors is a man between 18 and 35 years old who had mild COVID-19 (a few samples of this study predate the infection). Cell type and time point are not known.

The CDR3 loop reads CASSLNRDRGETQYF. As DNA, the CDR3 is TGTGCCAGCAGCCTCAACCGGGACCGGGGGGAGACCCAGTACTTC. V and J are TRBV7-2 and TRBJ2-5, with D possibly being TRBD2 (6 bases). With 5 bases removed from V and 5 bases from J, the gap between germline ends came to 18 bases. CDR1 is SGHTA and CDR2 is FQGNSA in the germline V gene. The CDR3 loop spans 15 amino acids.

The chain joins TRBV19 to TRBJ2-4, with D tentatively TRBD2 (6 bases). V lost 3 bases and J 1 base, leaving 13 bases between the germline ends. The CDR3 consists of 16 residues. Germline assignment: CDR1 LNHDA and CDR2 SQIVND (reference sequence). The CDR3 region has the DNA TGTGCCAGTAGTATGAGGGCTGGGGGGGCCAAAAACATTCAGTACTTC. Translated, it gives CASSMRAGGAKNIQYF. Complete variable domain (other parts from reference TRBV19 and TRBJ2-4): DGGITQSPKYLFRKEGQNVTLSCEQNLNHDAMYWYRQDPGQGLRLIYYSQIVNDFQKGDIAEGYSVSREKKESFPLTVTSAQKNPTAFYLCASSMRAGGAKNIQYFGAGTRLSVL.

J is TRBJ2-1 and V is TRBV20-1, with D tentatively TRBD2 (6 bases). V lost 0 bases and J lost 10, with 19 bases in between. Germline lookup yields CDR1 DFQATT and CDR2 SNEGSKA (reference sequence). This CDR3 region has 15 residues. In DNA form, the CDR3 reads TGCAGTGCTAGAGATGGTGCGGGGAGCCTAGGCGAGCAGTTCTTC. Translated, it gives CSARDGAGSLGEQFF.

The sample holds a few counts of this clonotype. The gene calls are TRBV28 and TRBJ2-7; TRBD2 matches 8 bases. Trimming removed 5 bases from V and 3 bases from J; junction bases left unmatched: 9. Germline CDR1 MDHEN, CDR2 SYDVKM. The CDR3 spans 15 residues. CDR3 sequence: CASSTPSGRVYEQYF. Here the CDR3 DNA reads TGTGCCAGCAGTACTCCGAGCGGGAGAGTCTACGAGCAGTACTTC. The full variable domain, its missing parts supplied by reference TRBV28 and TRBJ2-7, is DVKVTQSSRYLVKRTGEKVFLECVQDMDHENMFWYRQDPGLGLRLIYFSYDVKMKEKGDIPEGYSVSREKKERFSLILESASTNQTSMYLCASSTPSGRVYEQYFGPGTRLTVT.

This chain links TRBV12-3 or TRBV12-4 with TRBJ2-2; maybe TRBD1 (6 bases). Trimming cost V 6 bases and J 8 bases, with 16 bases left between them. This CDR3 spans 14 amino acids. This CDR3 is CASSYTGISGELFF. In nucleotides, the CDR3 is TGTGCCAGCAGCTACACAGGGATTTCTGGGGAGCTGTTTTTT.

The V gene is TRBV2, the J gene TRBJ1-5; D remains unclear. Germline assignment: CDR1 SNHLY and CDR2 FYNNEI. CDR3 length equals 13 residues. Trimming took off 3 bases at V and 0 bases at J, with 3 bases between the two ends. DNA for the CDR3: TGTGCCAGCAGTGAGGGTAGCAATCAGCCCCAGCATTTT. Translation gives CASSEGSNQPQHF.

V gene TRBV18 combines with J gene TRBJ1-1; 7 nucleotides match TRBD1. The CDR3 spans 13 residues. Germline loops: CDR1 KGHSH, CDR2 LQKENI. The V segment lost 2 bases and the J segment 7 bases; nucleotides outside the gene matches: 4. The CDR3 region is CASSPNRDSEAFF. The CDR3 DNA sequence: TGTGCCAGCTCACCAAATCGGGACAGTGAAGCTTTCTTT.

This clonotype was seen more than once but under ten times. The chain links TRBV12-3 or TRBV12-4 to TRBJ2-5; 7 bases align to TRBD2. V shed 3 bases and J 5 bases; nucleotides not matched to a gene: 6. The CDR3 is 14 residues long. Written as DNA, the CDR3 is TGTGCCAGCAGTTTGAGGGAGGGGCTTGAGACCCAGTACTTC. It specifies CASSLREGLETQYF.

J is TRBJ2-3 and V is TRBV6-2 or TRBV6-3, with 9 bases matching TRBD2. The CDR3 sequence is 15 residues long. Germline CDR1 reads MNHEY; CDR2 reads SVGEGT. Germline trimming cut 6 bases from V and 4 bases from J; bases unmatched to any gene: 8. The CDR3 reads CASRTGRGGSDTQYF. The CDR3 nucleotides read TGTGCCAGCAGAACGGGGCGGGGGGGCTCAGATACGCAGTATTTT.

The chain has TRBV7-9 and TRBJ2-7; 9 nucleotides align to TRBD1. Germline lookup yields CDR1 SEHNR and CDR2 FQNEAQ (reference sequence). V was pared by 5 bases and J by 6 bases, with 5 bases of the junction left unmatched. The CDR3 sequence is 13 residues long. CDR3 DNA: TGTGCCAGCAGCGCGTGGACAGGGGTCGAGCAGTACGTC. This gives the protein CASSAWTGVEQYV.

The chain couples TRBV5-1 to TRBJ1-2, with D unresolved. CDR3 length: 14 residues. Germline lookup yields CDR1 SGHRS and CDR2 YFSETQ. V was pared by 0 bases and J by 6 bases, with 12 bases between. The CDR3 DNA is TGCGCCAGCAGCTTGGGTGAGGTATCGGATGGCTACACCTTC. Translating gives CASSLGEVSDGYTF.

In its sample, this clonotype was seen a few times. V and J are TRBV28 and TRBJ2-5; maybe TRBD2 (5 bases). The length of the CDR3 is 14 residues. In germline, CDR1 is MDHEN, CDR2 SYDVKM. V was trimmed by 7 bases and J by 5 bases, leaving 17 bases between them. The CDR3 region has the DNA TGTGCCAGCACCATCCTCGGGGATTGGGAGACCCAGTACTTC. Residues: CASTILGDWETQYF.

This clonotype was recorded a few times. This chain's CDR3 is CASSQAADSYYEQYF. The CDR3 nucleotides are TGCGCCAGCAGCCAAGCGGCGGACAGTTATTACGAGCAGTACTTC. The rearrangement links TRBV4-3 to TRBJ2-7; a weak D match, TRBD1 (6 bases). V shed 1 base and J shed 4 bases, with 14 bases lying between them. In germline, CDR1 is LGHNA, CDR2 YSLEER. This CDR3 region has 15 residues.

This clonotype was recorded at least ten times. The chain employs TRBV11-2 and TRBJ2-1; TRBD2 agrees at 7 bases. The CDR3 length is 16 residues. Germline loops: CDR1 SGHAT, CDR2 FQNNGV. The ends lost 5 bases at V and 0 bases at J; junction bases unmatched: 7. The CDR3 loop reads CASSLSGFSSYNEQFF. CDR3 coding DNA: TGTGCCAGCAGCCTTAGCGGGTTCAGCTCCTACAATGAGCAGTTCTTC.

CDR3 in DNA: TGTGCCAGCAGACGGACAGGGGGATATGAAAAACTGTTTTTT. Its protein is CASRRTGGYEKLFF. The chain combines TRBV7-2 with TRBJ1-4, with 10 bases identical to TRBD1. V lost 6 bases, J lost 6 bases, and 4 bases stayed unmatched. This CDR3 region has 14 residues. Germline-derived CDR1 and CDR2 are SGHTA and FQGNSA.